These T cell receptor beta chains were read from a single sample in a study of cytomegalovirus exposure and HLA in healthy donors. Assay: immunoSEQ multiplex PCR; the TCRdb copy retains only in-frame clones and omits some. The top ten clones hold about 0.84% of a sample with more than 150,000 clones, approximately 78% of them seen once. Sequences were obtained from PBMCs. The source of these receptors is a woman under 30 in good health and CMV-seronegative. Each CDR3 is given with its conserved first and last residue. Fields, in order: J gene, D gene, clone size, V gene, CDR3 protein, CDR3 DNA. A D gene is named only where the DNA matches it firmly. A row's size may be missing; if present it is once, few, many or a size class.

j_gene: TRBJ2-7
d_gene: -
abundance: few
v_gene: TRBV18
CDR3aa: CASSPDLIAGTYEQYF
CDR3nt: TGTGCCAGCTCACCAGATCTCATTGCAGGGACCTACGAGCAGTACTTC

j_gene: TRBJ2-3
d_gene: -
abundance: -
v_gene: TRBV18
CDR3aa: CASSLTSTDTQYF
CDR3nt: TGTGCCAGCTCACTCACTAGCACAGATACGCAGTATTTT

j_gene: TRBJ2-7
d_gene: TRBD2
abundance: -
v_gene: TRBV9
CDR3aa: CASSVGGLAYEQYF
CDR3nt: TGTGCCAGCAGCGTAGGGGGACTAGCCTACGAGCAGTACTTC

j_gene: TRBJ1-1
d_gene: -
abundance: -
v_gene: TRBV5-1
CDR3aa: CASSFWGRDNTEAFF
CDR3nt: TGCGCCAGCAGCTTTTGGGGCAGGGATAACACTGAAGCTTTCTTT

j_gene: TRBJ1-1
d_gene: -
abundance: -
v_gene: TRBV7-2
CDR3aa: CASSLAGFGGAGRAFF
CDR3nt: TGTGCCAGCAGCTTAGCAGGATTTGGGGGCGCCGGGAGGGCTTTCTTT

j_gene: TRBJ2-2
d_gene: -
abundance: -
v_gene: TRBV5-1
CDR3aa: CACGTANTGELFF
CDR3nt: TGCGCCTGCGGGACCGCGAACACCGGGGAGCTGTTTTTT

j_gene: TRBJ2-7
d_gene: -
abundance: -
v_gene: TRBV19
CDR3aa: CASSQYRNSYEQYF
CDR3nt: TGTGCCAGTTCACAGTATAGGAACTCCTACGAGCAGTACTTC

j_gene: TRBJ2-1
d_gene: -
abundance: -
v_gene: TRBV5-4
CDR3aa: CASSSTKSSYNEQFF
CDR3nt: TGTGCCAGCAGCTCAACTAAGAGCTCCTACAATGAGCAGTTCTTC

j_gene: TRBJ1-2
d_gene: TRBD1
abundance: -
v_gene: TRBV9
CDR3aa: CASSDWDRENYGYTF
CDR3nt: TGTGCCAGCAGCGACTGGGACAGGGAGAACTATGGCTACACCTTC

j_gene: TRBJ1-2
d_gene: TRBD1
abundance: -
v_gene: TRBV19
CDR3aa: CASKTGQRLGYGYTF
CDR3nt: TGTGCCAGTAAAACGGGACAGCGCTTGGGGTATGGCTACACCTTC

j_gene: TRBJ2-6
d_gene: -
abundance: -
v_gene: TRBV25-1
CDR3aa: CASRTASSGANVLTF
CDR3nt: TGTGCCAGCCGGACTGCCTCCTCTGGGGCCAACGTCCTGACTTTC

j_gene: TRBJ1-1
d_gene: -
abundance: -
v_gene: TRBV2
CDR3aa: CASSEGGGLTEAFF
CDR3nt: TGTGCCAGCAGTGAAGGGGGGGGGCTCACTGAAGCTTTCTTT

j_gene: TRBJ2-7
d_gene: TRBD1
abundance: -
v_gene: TRBV30
CDR3aa: CAWRERTGVTEQYF
CDR3nt: TGTGCCTGGAGAGAACGGACAGGGGTCACCGAGCAGTACTTC

j_gene: TRBJ2-2
d_gene: TRBD1
abundance: once
v_gene: TRBV11-3
CDR3aa: CASSSRDSTGELFF
CDR3nt: TGTGCCAGCAGCAGCCGGGACAGCACCGGGGAGCTGTTTTTT

j_gene: TRBJ2-7
d_gene: -
abundance: few
v_gene: TRBV6-5
CDR3aa: CASSYSLAPTTNEQYF
CDR3nt: TGTGCCAGCAGTTACTCGTTAGCCCCTACAACGAACGAGCAGTACTTC

j_gene: TRBJ2-3
d_gene: -
abundance: -
v_gene: TRBV11-3
CDR3aa: CASSLGAGSTDTQYF
CDR3nt: TGTGCCAGCAGCTTAGGGGCGGGATCCACAGATACGCAGTATTTT

j_gene: TRBJ2-2
d_gene: -
abundance: -
v_gene: TRBV5-6
CDR3aa: CASSVPGLQTAGGELFF
CDR3nt: TGTGCCAGCAGCGTTCCGGGACTGCAAACAGCGGGCGGGGAGCTGTTTTTT

j_gene: TRBJ2-3
d_gene: TRBD2
abundance: -
v_gene: TRBV5-1
CDR3aa: CASSFAGTSFSDTQYF
CDR3nt: TGCGCCAGCAGCTTCGCCGGGACTAGTTTTTCAGATACGCAGTATTTT

j_gene: TRBJ1-5
d_gene: TRBD1
abundance: -
v_gene: TRBV5-1
CDR3aa: CASSWGGQDLIYNQPQHF
CDR3nt: TGCGCCAGCAGCTGGGGGGGACAGGATCTAATATACAATCAGCCCCAGCATTTT

j_gene: TRBJ2-7
d_gene: -
abundance: -
v_gene: TRBV6-1
CDR3aa: CASGKTGTYEQYF
CDR3nt: TGTGCCAGCGGAAAGACGGGAACCTACGAGCAGTACTTC

j_gene: TRBJ2-7
d_gene: TRBD1
abundance: once
v_gene: TRBV29-1
CDR3aa: CSVEGTGVYEQYF
CDR3nt: TGCAGCGTTGAAGGGACAGGAGTTTACGAGCAGTACTTC

j_gene: TRBJ1-5
d_gene: -
abundance: -
v_gene: TRBV6-5
CDR3aa: CASSFTGMPPQQPQHF
CDR3nt: TGTGCCAGCAGTTTTACAGGGATGCCTCCGCAGCAGCCCCAGCATTTT

j_gene: TRBJ2-5
d_gene: -
abundance: -
v_gene: TRBV28
CDR3aa: CASRWQGQETQYF
CDR3nt: TGTGCCAGCAGGTGGCAGGGGCAAGAGACCCAGTACTTC

j_gene: TRBJ2-5
d_gene: -
abundance: -
v_gene: TRBV5-1
CDR3aa: CASSLGLGGETQYF
CDR3nt: TGCGCCAGCAGCTTGGGTCTAGGTGGAGAGACCCAGTACTTC

j_gene: TRBJ1-5
d_gene: -
abundance: -
v_gene: TRBV2
CDR3aa: CASRGGRGNSNQPQHF
CDR3nt: TGTGCCAGCAGGGGGGGAAGAGGAAATAGCAATCAGCCCCAGCATTTT

j_gene: TRBJ2-1
d_gene: -
abundance: -
v_gene: TRBV6-5
CDR3aa: CASSYSLFDTNEQFF
CDR3nt: TGTGCCAGCAGTTACTCTCTTTTCGACACGAATGAGCAGTTCTTC

j_gene: TRBJ2-1
d_gene: -
abundance: once
v_gene: TRBV27
CDR3aa: CASGKRTGVYNEQFF
CDR3nt: TGTGCCAGCGGAAAGAGAACCGGAGTGTACAATGAGCAGTTCTTC

j_gene: TRBJ2-1
d_gene: TRBD1
abundance: -
v_gene: TRBV7-9
CDR3aa: CASSFPRQGIYEQFF
CDR3nt: TGTGCCAGCAGCTTTCCGAGACAGGGGATTTATGAGCAGTTCTTC

j_gene: TRBJ2-7
d_gene: -
abundance: -
v_gene: TRBV7-2
CDR3aa: CASSLVPTSGNEQYF
CDR3nt: TGTGCCAGCAGCTTAGTCCCGACTAGTGGCAACGAGCAGTACTTC

j_gene: TRBJ2-7
d_gene: TRBD1
abundance: -
v_gene: TRBV9
CDR3aa: CASGQGQGSSYEQYF
CDR3nt: TGTGCCAGCGGGCAGGGACAGGGGAGTTCCTACGAGCAGTACTTC

j_gene: TRBJ1-2
d_gene: TRBD1
abundance: -
v_gene: TRBV27
CDR3aa: CASSPGQGPNYGYTF
CDR3nt: TGTGCCAGCAGTCCCGGACAGGGACCTAACTATGGCTACACCTTC

j_gene: TRBJ1-5
d_gene: -
abundance: -
v_gene: TRBV19
CDR3aa: CASSIGQTFSSNQPQHF
CDR3nt: TGTGCCAGTAGTATTGGGCAGACGTTTAGTAGCAATCAGCCCCAGCATTTT

j_gene: TRBJ1-4
d_gene: -
abundance: few
v_gene: TRBV4-1
CDR3aa: CASSQVWGQEEKLFF
CDR3nt: TGCGCCAGCAGCCAGGTCTGGGGCCAAGAGGAAAAACTGTTTTTT